This T cell receptor beta chain was retrieved from a study of T cells after yellow fever vaccination. This CDR3 has 12 residues. Trimming took off 5 bases at V and 9 bases at J, with 11 bases between the two ends. Regarding the study as a whole: Within FACS-sorted repertoires, abundant clonotypes contaminating from the bulk population could be present. Post-booster repertoires again held most primary-vaccination clones (approximately 96% CD4, roughly 88% CD8).

TCRdb reprocessed the 5' RACE reads via MiXCR and lists one record per CDR3 protein. The repertoire includes about 300,000 distinct CDR3 sequences, less than 9.5% of them detected once, and around 3.3% sits in the top ten. This clonotype was counted only a few times. The antigen is unknown. The TCR sequence derives from a man between 18 and 35 years old who received the YFV17D yellow fever vaccine. Sequenced material: CD4+ T cells sorted from PBMCs, taken 5 days after the yellow fever booster vaccination. The chain recombines TRBV12-3 or TRBV12-4 with TRBJ2-1; D is uncertain. CDR3 protein: CASSRAHFEQFF. CDR3 in DNA: TGTGCCAGCAGTCGGGCCCACTTTGAGCAGTTCTTC.